This TCR beta chain is from a study of neoadjuvant nivolumab and ipilimumab in lung cancer. Produced via immunoSEQ multiplex PCR; TCRdb's table is partial and in-frame only. The sample consists of about 20,000 clones, around 80% of them appearing once. Regarding this clone: Its antigen remains unidentified.

Broader study findings: Resected-tumor TCR richness correlated positively with pretherapy blood richness.

Germline-derived CDR1 and CDR2 are SGDLS and YYNGEE. The CDR3 extends over 16 amino acids. Trimming at V came to 3 bases and at J to 3 bases, leaving 5 bases not matched to a gene. Sequences were derived from tumor tissue, sampled after neoadjuvant nivolumab, alone or with ipilimumab, at or shortly before surgery. The TCR sequence derives from an adult with non-small cell lung cancer. The genes are TRBV9 and TRBJ2-3; 12 positions match TRBD2. CDR3 DNA sequence: TGTGCCAGCAGCGCTAGACTAGCGGGAGAGACAGATACGCAGTATTTT. Protein product: CASSARLAGETDTQYF.